This TCR beta chain appears in the sequencing data of a study of blood T cell repertoires in COVID-19 (dated by TCRdb to 2020 to 2022). For the wider study: Samples from collaborators originated in the United States, Italy and Spain and spanned both the acute and convalescent phases of COVID-19. The prospective study material was composed of cDNA or gDNA derived from T cells, B-cell-depleted T cells, or PBMCs. Subjects who had been exposed to COVID-19, were actively infected with it, or had recovered from it provided the deeply sampled blood TCRbeta repertoires that made up the dataset. The repertoires were released in a freely available public database meant as a resource for research on the immune response to SARS-CoV-2. Samples were obtained from the ongoing ImmuneRACE study (first 160 participants) and from 1,254 subjects provided by 6 global collaborators. A de-identified subject ID, COVID-19 status, age in years and sex were almost always included in the sample metadata. Where available, HLA class I and class II types were taken from metadata supplied by the sample provider and were not determined by assay-based typing. Summary of the overall study and its limitations: How much clinical and demographic metadata was included differed by source and by participant, and the metadata was provided uncurated.

TCRbeta CDR3 regions were amplified from genomic DNA using the immunoSEQ Assay, a bias-controlled multiplex PCR. Concerning the study's data processing: Nucleated cell counts per sample were estimated from amplification of reference gene primers within the assay. Sequence reads were collapsed and filtered to measure the absolute abundance of every unique TCRbeta CDR3 rearrangement. Productive Simpson clonality was computed per sample as the square root of Simpson's diversity index over productive rearrangements. The immuneACCESS repertoire file appears here via TCRdb, limited to in-frame rearrangements. These files lack a portion of the clones; in checked studies, under half of the deficit traces to unresolved V genes, and the cause of the others is not known. V and J calls and clone size are as listed in that table; D and trimming were resolved from the DNA. The sample table holds some 120,000 clones, of which over 75% were seen once. The top ten clones comprise approximately 30% of the sample.

Notes on this clone: Its antigen is unknown. No per-base quality is available; no much larger clone lies one base away.

The CDR3 goes from the cysteine to the phenylalanine over 14 residues. The DNA shown is the 42-base CDR3, in frame from base 1. Reading the germline V gene (reference sequence) gives CDR1 SSHAT and CDR2 FNYEAQ. Trimming removed 5 bases from V and 9 bases from J; the gene matches leave 7 bases unexplained. Whole blood was collected in K2EDTA tubes by collaborating institutions according to the institutions' own protocols. For TCRbeta analysis, collaborators shipped samples in one of three forms: frozen whole blood, isolated PBMCs, or DNA extracted from either of those sample types. The chain is assembled from TRBV7-7 and TRBJ2-1; 10 nucleotides in the junction match TRBD2. Sequencing was performed on peripheral blood. This TCR was sampled from a woman older than 75 with acute or convalescent COVID-19. For the CDR3, the sequence is CASSPGLAWGEQFF. The bases are TGTGCCAGCAGCCCGGGACTAGCGTGGGGTGAGCAGTTCTTC.